The 5 T cell receptor beta chains below all came from one sample that was sequenced in a study of T cell repertoires in cytomegalovirus infection. TCRdb used MiXCR to reprocess the reads, holding one entry per CDR3 protein. The repertoire has about 360,000 distinct CDR3 sequences, about 34% of them found once; the top ten carry approximately 13%. Their target antigens are unknown. The source was cultured PBMCs, collected from culture after CMV antigen stimulation. These receptors were collected from a human donor in good health (CMV status not recorded). Some clones in this sample may be carry-over from other donors' samples.

V is TRBV11-2 and J is TRBJ1-2, with D hard to call. This CDR3 comprises 13 residues. Germline CDR1 reads SGHAT; CDR2 reads FQNNGV. Trimming left V 3 bases short and J 8 bases short, with 13 bases between. Written as DNA, the CDR3 is TGTGCCAGCAGCTTCGGTCTGGGAAGCGGCTACACCTTC. Its translation is CASSFGLGSGYTF.

The rearrangement links TRBV19 to TRBJ1-2; unclear D gene. Germline assignment: CDR1 LNHDA and CDR2 SQIVND (reference sequence). This CDR3 is built from 14 residues. Between the trimmed V and J ends, which lost 3 bases and 10 bases, there was a span of 18 bases. CDR3 DNA: TGTGCCAGTAGTATTTCATGGGATTCTCTTGTCTACACCTTC. It specifies CASSISWDSLVYTF.

This clonotype appeared many times. The chain uses TRBV7-2 and TRBJ1-1; a possible D gene is TRBD1 (5 bases). V was trimmed by 2 bases and J by 4 bases, leaving 8 bases between them. This CDR3 has 13 amino acids. Germline V gene sequence: CDR1 SGHTA, CDR2 FQGNSA. The CDR3 region is CASSLRQGTEAFF. The CDR3, as DNA: TGTGCCAGCAGCTTAAGGCAGGGCACTGAAGCTTTCTTT.

This clonotype was recorded a few times. The chain carries TRBV2 and TRBJ2-7; TRBD2 matches 8 bases. The ends lost 1 base at V and 1 base at J; junction bases unmatched: 12. The CDR3 has 18 residues. Per germline, CDR1 SNHLY and CDR2 FYNNEI. This CDR3 reads CASSEVGSGEEFSYEQYV. The DNA of the CDR3 is TGTGCCAGCAGTGAAGTTGGTAGCGGGGAGGAATTTTCCTACGAGCAGTACGTC.

The chain links TRBV29-1 to TRBJ1-2; TRBD1 might be the D (5 bases). The CDR3 totals 14 residues. The V and J ends lost 0 bases and 6 bases respectively, with 14 bases between them. Germline CDR1 SQVTM, CDR2 ANQGSEA. The CDR3 protein is CSVEDRGARDGYTF. Written as DNA, the CDR3 is TGCAGCGTTGAAGATCGAGGGGCGAGGGATGGCTACACCTTC. The whole variable domain, filled in from reference TRBV29-1 and TRBJ1-2, reads SAVISQKPSRDICQRGTSLTIQCQVDSQVTMMFWYRQQPGQSLTLIATANQGSEATYESGFVIDKFPISRPNLTFSTLTVSNMSPEDSSIYLCSVEDRGARDGYTFGSGTRLTVV.